A single T cell receptor (beta chain) is shown here with its context. Its antigen is undetermined. There are 15 residues in the CDR3. J gave up 6 bases and V 4 bases, and 9 bases lay outside the gene matches. Per the germline V gene, CDR1 is SGHDN and CDR2 is FVKESK. A process of 5'RACE template switching, which added a universal primer site and UMIs, was used to make TCR cDNA. TCRdb recomputed calls from the 5' RACE reads with MiXCR, one row per CDR3 protein. The repertoire holds approximately 300,000 distinct CDR3 sequences, roughly 6.8% seen once, with roughly a sixth in the top ten. The data originate from a study of T cells after yellow fever vaccination. Regarding the study as a whole: There was a small share of clonotypes that showed up in both the CD4 and CD8 compartments. In post-booster samples, most primary-vaccination clones reappeared (under 98% CD4, 70% to 90% CD8).

The V and J genes are TRBV14 and TRBJ2-1; 7 bases match TRBD2. Specimen: PBMCs, collected about 49 days after the first yellow fever vaccination. The sequence was collected from a man aged 18 to 35 who received the YFV17D yellow fever vaccine. CDR3 DNA: TGTGCCAGCAGCCCCCTCAGCGGGGAAGGCAATGAGCAGTTCTTC. Its protein is CASSPLSGEGNEQFF.